This TCR beta chain was captured by sequencing in a study of radiation and T cells in renal cell carcinoma. Study results and caveats: Top tumor clonotypes rose in blood 2 weeks post-radiation, then contracted.

Trimming left V 5 bases short and J 3 bases short, with 14 bases between. Germline CDR1 LNHDA, CDR2 SQIVND (reference sequence). This CDR3 has 14 amino acids. This clone was detected ten times or more. The antigen is undetermined. The table came from immunoSEQ multiplex PCR; TCRdb's copy has only in-frame clones and leaves some out. The sample lists 120,000 to 150,000 clones, about 86% occurring once. This sample's time point: blood 4 weeks post-SBRT, at nephrectomy. Noted treatment: 15 Gy SBRT to primary tumor, nephrectomy 4 weeks later. Nephrectomy followed 15 Gy stereotactic body radiation by 4 weeks.

This chain links TRBV19 with TRBJ2-7; D is perhaps TRBD1 or TRBD2 (5 bases each). Sequenced material: blood, taken from a patient whose treatment included radiotherapy and nephrectomy. The receptor comes from a woman aged 45-59 years with renal cell carcinoma. CDR3 residues: CASSVPGRVYEQYF. The CDR3, as DNA: TGTGCCAGTAGTGTGCCGGGACGGGTCTACGAGCAGTACTTC.